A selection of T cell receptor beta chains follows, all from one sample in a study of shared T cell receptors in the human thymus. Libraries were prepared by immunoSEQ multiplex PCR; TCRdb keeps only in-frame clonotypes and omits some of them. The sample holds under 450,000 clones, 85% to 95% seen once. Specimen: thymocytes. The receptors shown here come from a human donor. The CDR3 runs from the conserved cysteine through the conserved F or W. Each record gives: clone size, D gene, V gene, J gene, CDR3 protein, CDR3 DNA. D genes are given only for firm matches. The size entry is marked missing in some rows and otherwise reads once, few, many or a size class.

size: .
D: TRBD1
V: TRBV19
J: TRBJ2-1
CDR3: CASSIDRETGGVKYEDEQFF
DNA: TGTGCCAGTAGTATAGATAGAGAGACAGGGGGCGTTAAGTATGAGGATGAGCAGTTCTTC

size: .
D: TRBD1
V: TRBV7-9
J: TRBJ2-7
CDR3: CASSHRDSSWEQYF
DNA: TGTGCCAGCAGCCACCGGGACAGTTCTTGGGAGCAGTACTTC

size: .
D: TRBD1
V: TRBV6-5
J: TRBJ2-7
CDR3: CASSYSKGTGAYEQYF
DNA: TGTGCCAGCAGTTACTCGAAAGGGACAGGGGCCTACGAGCAGTACTTC

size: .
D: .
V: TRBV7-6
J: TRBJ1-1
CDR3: CASSLAPGANTEAFF
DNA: TGTGCCAGCAGCTTAGCGCCAGGGGCAAACACTGAAGCTTTCTTT

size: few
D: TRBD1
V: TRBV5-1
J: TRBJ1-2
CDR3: CASRSGTGCGYTF
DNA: TGCGCCAGCAGGTCCGGGACAGGGTGTGGCTACACCTTC

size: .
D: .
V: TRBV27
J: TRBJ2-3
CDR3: CASRPLDHTDTQYF
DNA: TGTGCCAGCAGACCCCTGGACCACACAGATACGCAGTATTTT

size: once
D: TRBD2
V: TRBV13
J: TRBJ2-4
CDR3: CASSRGTSGTLAKNIQYF
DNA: TGTGCCAGCAGCCGGGGGACTAGCGGGACTTTAGCCAAAAACATTCAGTACTTC

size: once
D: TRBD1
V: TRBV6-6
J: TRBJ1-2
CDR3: CASSYPGQGTGYTF
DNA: TGTGCCAGCAGTTACCCGGGACAGGGGACAGGCTACACCTTC

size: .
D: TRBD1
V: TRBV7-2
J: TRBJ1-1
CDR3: CASSGRDRGRTAFF
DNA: TGTGCCAGCAGCGGCCGGGACAGGGGCCGTACGGCTTTCTTT

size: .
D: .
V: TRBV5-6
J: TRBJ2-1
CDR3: CASNRGRGTYNEQFF
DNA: TGTGCCAGCAATAGAGGGCGGGGAACCTACAATGAGCAGTTCTTC

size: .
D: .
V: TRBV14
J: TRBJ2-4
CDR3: CASSQGGKNIQYF
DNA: TGTGCCAGCAGCCAAGGCGGGAAAAACATTCAGTACTTC

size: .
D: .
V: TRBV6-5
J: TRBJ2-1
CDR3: CASSYPGLTYNEQFF
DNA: TGTGCCAGCAGTTACCCGGGACTCACCTACAATGAGCAGTTCTTC

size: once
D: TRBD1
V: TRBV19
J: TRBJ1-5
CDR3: CASSVRDSEHQPQHF
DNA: TGTGCCAGTAGTGTCCGGGACAGCGAGCATCAGCCCCAGCATTTT

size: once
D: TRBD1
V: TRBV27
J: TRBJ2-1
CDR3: CASSNDRGVNEQFF
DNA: TGTGCCAGCAGTAACGACAGGGGAGTCAATGAGCAGTTCTTC

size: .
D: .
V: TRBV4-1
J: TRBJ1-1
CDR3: CASSYTGNTEAFF
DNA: TGCGCCAGCAGCTATACAGGGAACACTGAAGCTTTCTTT

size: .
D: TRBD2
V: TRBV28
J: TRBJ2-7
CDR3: CASSFSGRPHEQYF
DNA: TGTGCCAGCAGTTTTTCCGGGAGGCCGCACGAGCAGTACTTC

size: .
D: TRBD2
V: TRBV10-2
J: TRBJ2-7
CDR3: CASRVAGSVEQYF
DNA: TGCGCCAGCAGAGTAGCGGGATCCGTCGAGCAGTACTTC

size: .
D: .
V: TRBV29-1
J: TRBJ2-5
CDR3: CSVGKPGETQYF
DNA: TGCAGCGTTGGTAAGCCCGGAGAGACCCAGTACTTC

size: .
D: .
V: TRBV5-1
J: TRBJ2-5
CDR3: CASSLGPQETQYF
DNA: TGCGCCAGCAGCTTGGGCCCACAGGAGACCCAGTACTTC

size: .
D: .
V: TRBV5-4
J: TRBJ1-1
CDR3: CASSLFDLLVGMNTEAFF
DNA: TGTGCCAGCAGCTTGTTCGACCTACTAGTTGGGATGAACACTGAAGCTTTCTTT

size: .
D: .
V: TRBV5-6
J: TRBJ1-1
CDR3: CASSFGGRWLNTEAFF
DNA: TGTGCCAGCAGCTTCGGGGGACGCTGGCTGAACACTGAAGCTTTCTTT

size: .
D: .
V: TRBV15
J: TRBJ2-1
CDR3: CATSRGSSEQFF
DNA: TGTGCCACCAGCAGGGGATCGAGTGAGCAGTTCTTC

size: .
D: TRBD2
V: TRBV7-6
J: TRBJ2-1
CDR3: CASSLELGEGQHEQFF
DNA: TGTGCCAGCAGCTTAGAACTGGGGGAGGGCCAGCATGAGCAGTTCTTC

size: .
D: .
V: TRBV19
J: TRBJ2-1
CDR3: CASSLTGEGYNEQFF
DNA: TGTGCCAGTAGTTTAACGGGAGAAGGCTACAATGAGCAGTTCTTC

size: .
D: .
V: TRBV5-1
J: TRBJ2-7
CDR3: CASSLIGSYEQYF
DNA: TGCGCCAGCAGCTTGATAGGGTCCTACGAGCAGTACTTC

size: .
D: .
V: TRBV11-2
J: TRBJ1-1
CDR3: CASSFHPGTTWNTEAFF
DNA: TGTGCCAGCAGCTTTCATCCCGGGACCACCTGGAACACTGAAGCTTTCTTT

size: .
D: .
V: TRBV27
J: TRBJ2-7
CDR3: CASSFGKGEQYF
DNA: TGTGCCAGCAGTTTCGGGAAGGGCGAGCAGTACTTC

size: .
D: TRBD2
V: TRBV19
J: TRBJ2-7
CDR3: CASSVLAGVSLPYEQYF
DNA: TGTGCCAGTAGTGTACTAGCGGGAGTTTCCCTCCCCTACGAGCAGTACTTC

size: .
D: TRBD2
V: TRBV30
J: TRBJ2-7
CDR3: CAWGREVGEGSGKTYEQYF
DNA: TGTGCCTGGGGCCGCGAGGTAGGGGAGGGGAGCGGGAAAACCTACGAGCAGTACTTC

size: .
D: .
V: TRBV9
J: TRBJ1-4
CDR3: CASSVEGERVEKLFF
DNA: TGTGCCAGCAGCGTAGAAGGAGAGCGGGTTGAAAAACTGTTTTTT

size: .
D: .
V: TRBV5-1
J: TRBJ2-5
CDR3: CASRDGGRETQYF
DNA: TGCGCCAGCAGGGACGGAGGGAGGGAGACCCAGTACTTC